The 18 T cell receptor beta chains below come from one sample, sequenced in a study of cytomegalovirus exposure and HLA in healthy donors. In the PCR, 60 Vbeta and 13 Jbeta primers were used. Sequencing used immunoSEQ multiplex PCR; TCRdb keeps in-frame clones, though not all of them. The data hold about 160,000 clones, with around 72% observed a single time. The specimen sequenced was PBMCs. These receptors came from a middle-aged man in good health and CMV-seronegative.

This clone has just a few counts. The chain is built from TRBV2 and TRBJ2-7; 9 bases fit TRBD1. V dropped 8 bases and J dropped 3; count of bases not matched to a gene: 8. This CDR3 is 14 amino acids long. Germline CDR1 and CDR2: SNHLY and FYNNEI. The CDR3 loop reads CASSWGDRVYEQYF. The CDR3 DNA is TGTGCCAGCTCTTGGGGGGACAGGGTCTACGAGCAGTACTTC.

The chain has TRBV7-8 and TRBJ2-7; 8 positions match TRBD2. Per germline, CDR1 SGHVS and CDR2 FQNEAQ. The V gene end was trimmed by 3 bases and the J gene end by 4 bases; junction bases not matched to a gene: 2. The CDR3 has 13 residues. In nucleotides, the CDR3 is TGTGCCAGCAGCTTGACTAGCGATTACGAGCAGTACTTC. Amino acid sequence: CASSLTSDYEQYF.

The chain has TRBV20-1 and TRBJ2-4; 7 positions match TRBD2. Germline lookup yields CDR1 DFQATT and CDR2 SNEGSKA (reference sequence). The CDR3 is 10 residues long. The V segment lost 3 bases and the J segment 13 bases; nucleotides outside the gene matches: 3. CDR3 DNA sequence: TGCAGTGCTAGGGGAGGGGTCCAGTACTTC. Translated, it gives CSARGGVQYF.

V and J are TRBV2 and TRBJ2-1; a possible D gene is TRBD2 (6 bases). Germline V gene lookup returns CDR1 SNHLY and CDR2 FYNNEI. The CDR3 extends over 15 amino acids. Trimming shortened V by 7 bases and J by 6 bases, and 19 bases separated the two germline ends. CDR3 protein: CASIPGRRPSNEQFF. The CDR3 DNA reads TGTGCCAGCATCCCCGGGAGAAGGCCGAGCAATGAGCAGTTCTTC.

The chain recombines TRBV19 with TRBJ1-5; TRBD1 aligns across 9 bases. The germline CDR1 and CDR2 sequences are LNHDA and SQIVND (reference sequence). CDR3 length: 16 amino acids. V was clipped by 3 bases and J by 5 bases; unmatched bases: 8. In DNA, the CDR3 is TGTGCCAGTAGTATTTGGCGGGACAGGGTCGATCAGCCCCAGCATTTT. Amino acids: CASSIWRDRVDQPQHF.

J is TRBJ2-5 and V is TRBV29-1; 8 positions match TRBD2. V shed 1 base and J 4 bases; nucleotides not matched to a gene: 8. The germline gives CDR1 SQVTM, CDR2 ANQGSEA. CDR3 size: 15 residues. The DNA of the CDR3 is TGCAGCGTTGAAGTCAAAGGACTAGCACGAGAGACCCAGTACTTC. Residues: CSVEVKGLARETQYF.

This clone was seen more than once but under ten times. V usage is TRBV4-3 and J usage is TRBJ2-3, with D perhaps TRBD1 (6 bases). This CDR3 has 15 amino acids. Germline V CDR1 and CDR2: LGHNA, YSLEER. Trimming left V 0 bases short and J 2 bases short, with 9 bases between. The CDR3 nucleotides are TGCGCCAGCAGCCAAGAAGGGGGAGACACAGATACGCAGTATTTT. As protein: CASSQEGGDTDTQYF.

The genes are TRBV5-1 and TRBJ2-1; D might be TRBD1 (6 bases). The CDR3 has 14 residues. Trimming cost V 6 bases and J 13 bases, with 23 bases left between them. CDR1 and CDR2 from the germline V gene are SGHRS and YFSETQ. The CDR3 is CASKWGLQVPLQFF. The CDR3 coding sequence is TGCGCCAGCAAGTGGGGGCTACAGGTCCCACTCCAGTTCTTC.

The chain has TRBV21-1 and TRBJ1-5; the table's D call, TRBD1, has no DNA check behind it. TRBV21-1 is tagged as a pseudogene. The CDR3 is 24 residues long. CDR3 bases: TGTGCCAGCAGCAAAGGGGGACCGTCGGGACAGGGGGGCGAAGGAGTCAATAGCAATCAGCCCCAGCATTTT. This gives the protein CASSKGGPSGQGGEGVNSNQPQHF.

This chain joins TRBV11-2 and TRBJ2-7; 7 bases fit TRBD1. The CDR3 is 15 residues long. V lost 2 bases and J lost 3; bases outside the gene matches: 7. The germline V gene encodes CDR1 SGHAT and CDR2 FQNNGV. In nucleotides, the CDR3 is TGTGCCAGCAGCTTAAGGCCCCCAGGGGGCTACGAGCAGTACTTC. Protein: CASSLRPPGGYEQYF.

The chain has TRBV4-1 and TRBJ2-7, with 12 bases identical to TRBD1. The CDR3 has 15 amino acids. Trimming cost V 5 bases and J 4 bases; bases outside gene matches: 6. Germline CDR1 is MGHRA and CDR2 is YSYEKL. CDR3 protein: CASSIPGQGAYEQYF. In DNA form, the CDR3 reads TGCGCCAGCAGCATTCCGGGACAGGGGGCTTACGAGCAGTACTTC.

This chain connects TRBV10-1 to TRBJ2-5; 7 bases line up with TRBD2. The DNA matches TRBJ2-7 better at its end, which makes the J call doubtful. Germline assignment: CDR1 WNHNN and CDR2 SYGVQD (reference sequence). The CDR3 is 14 residues long. The chain's CDR3 is CASSEFPGRGEQYF. The CDR3 region has the DNA TGCGCCAGCAGTGAGTTTCCAGGGAGGGGCGAGCAGTACTTC.

This clone showed up just once. This chain joins TRBV19 and TRBJ1-5, with 10 bases aligning to TRBD1. Trimming cost V 7 bases and J 1 base; bases outside gene matches: 13. The CDR3 is 18 residues long. In germline, CDR1 is LNHDA, CDR2 SQIVND (reference sequence). CDR3: CASIPGTGERRSNQPQHF. The CDR3 nucleotides are TGTGCCAGTATTCCTGGGACAGGGGAAAGGAGGAGCAATCAGCCCCAGCATTTT.

The rearrangement uses TRBV28 and TRBJ1-1, with D possibly matching TRBD1 (5 bases). The V end lost 6 bases, the J end lost 0 bases, and 14 bases lay between the germline ends. The CDR3 is made up of 15 amino acids. Germline loops: CDR1 MDHEN, CDR2 SYDVKM. The DNA for the CDR3 is TGTGCCAGCAGCCCCAAGCAGGGAATGAACACTGAAGCTTTCTTT. It translates to CASSPKQGMNTEAFF.

The rearrangement links TRBV13 to TRBJ1-6; the D is unclear. Germline CDR1 and CDR2: PRHDT and FYEKMQ (reference sequence). The length of the CDR3 is 13 residues. V lost 2 bases, J lost 10 bases, and 9 bases lay in between. The CDR3 region has the DNA TGTGCCAGCAGCTTACAATACAGATCACCCCTCCACTTT. This translates into CASSLQYRSPLHF. The full variable domain, in which reference TRBV13 and TRBJ1-6 provide the parts outside the CDR3, is AAGVIQSPRHLIKEKRETATLKCYPIPRHDTVYWYQQGPGQDPQFLISFYEKMQSDKGSIPDRFSAQQFSDYHSELNMSSLELGDSALYFCASSLQYRSPLHFGNGTRLTVT.

V is TRBV12-5 and J is TRBJ2-3; 7 bases match TRBD1. The junction had 5 bases not matched to a gene; V was cut back by 5 bases and J by 3 bases. The CDR3 covers 14 residues. Germline V CDR1 and CDR2: LGHNT, FRNRAP. In DNA form, the CDR3 reads TGTGCTAGTGGTATAGACAGGGAGACAGATACGCAGTATTTT. It is translated as CASGIDRETDTQYF.

This rearrangement joins TRBV2 to TRBJ1-6; D might be TRBD1 (5 bases). Trimming took off 0 bases at V and 5 bases at J, with 11 bases between the two ends. The CDR3 loop spans 16 amino acids. Germline V gene data show CDR1 as SNHLY and CDR2 as FYNNEI. The CDR3 protein is CASSEAGPDNNSPLHF. DNA of the CDR3: TGTGCCAGCAGTGAAGCGGGGCCGGATAATAATTCACCCCTCCACTTT.

The genes are TRBV7-9 and TRBJ1-3; perhaps TRBD1 as D (6 bases). V lost 1 base and J lost 0, with 13 bases in between. The CDR3 has 17 amino acids. The germline gives CDR1 SEHNR, CDR2 FQNEAQ (reference sequence). In DNA form, the CDR3 reads TGTGCCAGCAGCTTAGAATACAGGGAACTCTCTGGAAACACCATATATTTT. Encoded protein: CASSLEYRELSGNTIYF.